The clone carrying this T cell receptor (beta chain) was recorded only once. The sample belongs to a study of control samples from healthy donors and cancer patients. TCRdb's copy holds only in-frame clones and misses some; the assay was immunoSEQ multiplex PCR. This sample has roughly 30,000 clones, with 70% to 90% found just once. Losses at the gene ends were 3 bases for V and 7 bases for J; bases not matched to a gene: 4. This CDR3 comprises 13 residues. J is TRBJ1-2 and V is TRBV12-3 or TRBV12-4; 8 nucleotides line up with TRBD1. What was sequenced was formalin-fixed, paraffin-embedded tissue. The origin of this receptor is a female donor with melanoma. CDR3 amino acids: CASSFQGAVGYTF. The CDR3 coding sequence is TGTGCCAGCAGTTTCCAGGGGGCGGTTGGCTACACCTTC.